The 9 T cell receptor beta chains presented below share a single source sample, sequenced in a study of T cell responses to AZD1222 COVID-19 vaccine. Profiling relied on immunoSEQ multiplex PCR, and the TCRdb table lists in-frame clones only, not all of them. There are fewer than 200,000 clones in the sample; 90% occur only once, and roughly 6.5% lies in the top ten. The sample was peripheral blood, taken on day 0 of AZD1222 vaccination. These receptors were taken from an adult in good health.

V usage is TRBV10-3 and J usage is TRBJ1-2; 8 nucleotides match TRBD1. This CDR3 region has 13 residues. V trimming: 9 bases; J trimming: 7 bases; junction bases outside the gene matches: 10. CDR1 ENHRY and CDR2 SYGVKD come from the germline V gene. This CDR3 is CAIAGQAAFGYTF. Written as DNA, the CDR3 is TGTGCCATAGCGGGACAGGCAGCCTTTGGCTACACCTTC.

V and J are TRBV6-2 or TRBV6-3 and TRBJ2-1; D could derive from TRBD1 or TRBD2 (5 bases each). The CDR3 runs to 17 residues. Germline CDR1 MNHEY, CDR2 SVGEGT. V shed 5 bases and J shed 2 bases, with 19 bases lying between them. CDR3 region: CASSEWGSDFAYNEQFF. The CDR3 DNA is TGTGCCAGCAGTGAGTGGGGGTCCGACTTTGCCTACAATGAGCAGTTCTTC.

The chain employs TRBV10-3 and TRBJ1-2; 11 nucleotides line up with TRBD1. In germline, CDR1 is ENHRY, CDR2 SYGVKD. Trimming took 4 bases from V and 4 from J; bases not matched to a gene: 5. The CDR3 is made up of 15 amino acids. The DNA for the CDR3 is TGTGCCATCAGTGGGACAGGGGGCTCTGTCTATGGCTACACCTTC. Encoded protein: CAISGTGGSVYGYTF.

This clone has a single count. The chain links TRBV7-8 to TRBJ1-1, with D possibly being TRBD1 (5 bases). Germline assignment: CDR1 SGHVS and CDR2 FQNEAQ. Trimming took off 2 bases at V and 4 bases at J, with 11 bases between the two ends. CDR3 length: 14 amino acids. CDR3 loop: CASSLQGWFTEAFF. As DNA, the CDR3 is TGTGCCAGCAGCTTACAGGGCTGGTTCACTGAAGCTTTCTTT.

This clone came up once. J is TRBJ2-7 and V is TRBV19; D gene uncertain. This CDR3 is built from 14 residues. Germline V lookup: CDR1 LNHDA, CDR2 SQIVND (reference sequence). Trimming took 5 bases from V and 2 from J, leaving 13 bases between them. The CDR3 coding sequence is TGTGCCAGTAGTCTTCCTGAAGGGCCCTACGAGCAGTACTTC. Protein: CASSLPEGPYEQYF.

This clone appeared a single time. This chain uses TRBV4-1 with TRBJ1-4; D unclear. The CDR3 length is 15 residues. V lost 0 bases and J lost 14, with 19 bases in between. The germline CDR1 and CDR2 sequences are MGHRA and YSYEKL. In nucleotides, the CDR3 is TGCGCCAGCAGCCAAGATCGTCAAAGCGGCCTACGGCTGTTTTTT. Protein: CASSQDRQSGLRLFF.

The gene calls are TRBV2 and TRBJ1-4; D might be TRBD1 (6 bases). The CDR3 runs 13 residues. Looked up from germline, CDR1 is SNHLY and CDR2 is FYNNEI. The germline V and J ends were trimmed by 7 bases and 10 bases, with 16 bases remaining between them. CDR3 sequence reads: CASIGRGGVKLFF. For the CDR3, the DNA is TGTGCCAGCATAGGCAGGGGAGGGGTAAAACTGTTTTTT. The full variable domain, rest sourced from reference TRBV2 and TRBJ1-4, is EPEVTQTPSHQVTQMGQEVILRCVPISNHLYFYWYRQILGQKVEFLVSFYNNEISEKSEIFDDQFSVERPDGSNFTLKIRSTKLEDSAMYFCASIGRGGVKLFFGSGTQLSVL.

This rearrangement joins TRBV2 to TRBJ1-2, with 8 bases fitting TRBD1. V gave up 3 bases and J gave up 5 bases; unmatched junction bases: 5. The germline CDR1 and CDR2 sequences are SNHLY and FYNNEI. The CDR3 extends over 14 amino acids. The CDR3 spells CASSEQGTGYGYTF. CDR3 DNA sequence: TGTGCCAGCAGTGAGCAGGGGACAGGTTATGGCTACACCTTC.

V gene TRBV10-3 combines with J gene TRBJ2-1, with 10 bases aligning to TRBD2. This CDR3 has 15 amino acids. V was clipped by 5 bases and J by 2 bases; unmatched bases: 3. From germline, CDR1 is ENHRY and CDR2 SYGVKD. Here the CDR3 DNA reads TGTGCCATCAGTACCGGGACTAGCGCCTACAATGAGCAGTTCTTC. This translates into CAISTGTSAYNEQFF.